This T cell receptor beta chain was retrieved from a study of cytomegalovirus exposure and HLA in healthy donors. Study findings and constraints: Associated with cytomegalovirus, according to the listing, were around 160 TCR beta chains. Cytomegalovirus status was reportedly diagnosed by the classifier with high sensitivity and specificity.

Clones were read by immunoSEQ multiplex PCR, and TCRdb kept only the in-frame ones, dropping some. The sample includes about 150,000 clones, about 80% seen only once; the top ten take 25% to 30%. As for this clone: Its specificity is unknown.

V was clipped by 6 bases and J by 2 bases, with 7 bases between them. This CDR3 comprises 12 residues. Germline V lookup: CDR1 MNHEY, CDR2 SMNVEV (reference sequence). The sequence came from a man aged 30 to 45 in good health and CMV-seropositive. The rearrangement joins TRBV27 to TRBJ2-5; D is undetermined. The material sequenced was PBMCs. The CDR3 reads CASSRRQETQYF. The CDR3 DNA sequence: TGTGCCAGCAGCAGAAGACAAGAGACCCAGTACTTC.